This T cell receptor beta chain was recorded in a study of OX40 agonist ivuxolimab in advanced cancers. Study background: Ivuxolimab, an antibody that agonizes OX40 (CD134), was administered to the patients. The study reported partial responses in three patients: one hepatocellular carcinoma, two cutaneous melanoma.

Generated by immunoSEQ multiplex PCR, the TCRdb table keeps only in-frame clones and is missing some. The sample has some 71,000 clones; 84% are singletons. With autoimmune disease history or systemic immunosuppression, patients were excluded. The investigators sampled blood at baseline, at cycle 4 day 1, and at cycle 7 day 1. Per germline, CDR1 SGHTA and CDR2 FQGNSA. This CDR3 spans 15 amino acids. V gave up 3 bases and J gave up 1 base, with 12 bases separating them. Sequences were derived from CD4+ or CD8+ T cells sorted from blood, sampled in a trial of the OX40 agonist ivuxolimab. The chain joins TRBV7-2 to TRBJ1-1; D gene unclear. This TCR was recovered from an adult with an advanced solid tumor such as melanoma, head and neck, liver or kidney cancer. CDR3 protein: CASSFQPNGNTEAFF. CDR3 sequence (DNA): TGTGCCAGCAGCTTCCAACCTAATGGGAACACTGAAGCTTTCTTT.